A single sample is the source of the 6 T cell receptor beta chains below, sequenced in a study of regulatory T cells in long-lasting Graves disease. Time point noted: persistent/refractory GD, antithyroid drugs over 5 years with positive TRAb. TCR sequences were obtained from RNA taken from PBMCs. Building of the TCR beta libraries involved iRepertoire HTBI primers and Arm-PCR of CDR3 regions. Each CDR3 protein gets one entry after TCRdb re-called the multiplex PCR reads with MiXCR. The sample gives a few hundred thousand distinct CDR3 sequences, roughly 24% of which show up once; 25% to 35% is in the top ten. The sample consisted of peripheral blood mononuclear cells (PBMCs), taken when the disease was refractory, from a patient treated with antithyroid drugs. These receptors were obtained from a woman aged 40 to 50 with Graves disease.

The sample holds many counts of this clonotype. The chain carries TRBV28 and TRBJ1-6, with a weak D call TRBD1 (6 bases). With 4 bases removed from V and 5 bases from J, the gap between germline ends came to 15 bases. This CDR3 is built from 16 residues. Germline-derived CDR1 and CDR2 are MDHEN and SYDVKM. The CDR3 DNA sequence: TGTGCCAGCAGTTCGGGGGGGCATTGGGATAATTCACCCCTCCACTTT. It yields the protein CASSSGGHWDNSPLHF.

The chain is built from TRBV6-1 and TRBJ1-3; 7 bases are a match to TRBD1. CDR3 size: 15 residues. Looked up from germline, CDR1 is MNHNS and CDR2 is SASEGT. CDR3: CAATLGTVSGNTIYF. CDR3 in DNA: TGTGCAGCAACCTTAGGGACAGTCTCTGGAAACACCATATATTTT.

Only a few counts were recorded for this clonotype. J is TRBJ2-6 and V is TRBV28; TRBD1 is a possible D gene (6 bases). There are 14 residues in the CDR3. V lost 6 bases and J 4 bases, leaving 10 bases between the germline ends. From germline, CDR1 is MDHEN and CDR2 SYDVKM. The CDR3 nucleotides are TGTGCCAGCAGATACAGGGAGGGGGCCAACGTCCTGACTTTC. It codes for CASRYREGANVLTF.

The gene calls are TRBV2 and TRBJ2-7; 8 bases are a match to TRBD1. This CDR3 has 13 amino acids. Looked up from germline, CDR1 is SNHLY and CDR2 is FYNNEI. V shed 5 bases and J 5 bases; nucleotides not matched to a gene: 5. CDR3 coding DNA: TGTGCCAGCAGTCCCCAGGGGGCCCACGAGCAGTACTTC. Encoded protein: CASSPQGAHEQYF. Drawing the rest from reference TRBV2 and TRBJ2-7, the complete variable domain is EPEVTQTPSHQVTQMGQEVILRCVPISNHLYFYWYRQILGQKVEFLVSFYNNEISEKSEIFDDQFSVERPDGSNFTLKIRSTKLEDSAMYFCASSPQGAHEQYFGPGTRLTVT.

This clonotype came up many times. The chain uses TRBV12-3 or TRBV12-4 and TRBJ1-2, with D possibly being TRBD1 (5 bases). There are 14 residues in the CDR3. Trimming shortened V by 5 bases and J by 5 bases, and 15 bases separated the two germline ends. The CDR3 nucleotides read TGTGCCAGCAGTCCCGGGACGGAGGTTTATGGCTACACCTTC. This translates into CASSPGTEVYGYTF.

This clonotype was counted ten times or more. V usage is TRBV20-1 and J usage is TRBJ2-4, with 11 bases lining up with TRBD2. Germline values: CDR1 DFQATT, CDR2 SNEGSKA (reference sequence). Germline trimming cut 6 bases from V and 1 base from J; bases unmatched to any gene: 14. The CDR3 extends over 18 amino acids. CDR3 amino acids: CSARSGRASGRAKNIQYF. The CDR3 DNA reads TGCAGTGCCAGGTCGGGTAGGGCTAGCGGGAGGGCCAAAAACATTCAGTACTTC.